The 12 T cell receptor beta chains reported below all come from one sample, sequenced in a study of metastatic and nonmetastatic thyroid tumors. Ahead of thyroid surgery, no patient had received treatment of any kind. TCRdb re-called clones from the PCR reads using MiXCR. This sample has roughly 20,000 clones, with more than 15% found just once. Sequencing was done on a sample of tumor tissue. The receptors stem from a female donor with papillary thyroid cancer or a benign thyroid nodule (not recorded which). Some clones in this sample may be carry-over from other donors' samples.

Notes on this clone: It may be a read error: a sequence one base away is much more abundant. CDR3 amino acids: CASNTGGTQHF. In nucleotides, the CDR3 is TGTGCCAGCAATACAGGGGGCACCCAGCATTTT. The genes are TRBV6-1 and TRBJ1-5, with 9 positions matching TRBD1. In germline, CDR1 is MNHNS, CDR2 SASEGT. The CDR3 is made up of 11 amino acids. V lost 7 bases and J lost 11; bases outside the gene matches: 3.

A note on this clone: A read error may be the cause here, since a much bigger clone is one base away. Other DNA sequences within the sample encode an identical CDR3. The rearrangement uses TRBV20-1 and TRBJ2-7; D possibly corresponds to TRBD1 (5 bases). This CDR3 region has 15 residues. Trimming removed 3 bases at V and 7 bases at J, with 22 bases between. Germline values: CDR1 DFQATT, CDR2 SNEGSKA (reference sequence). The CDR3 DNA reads TGCAGTGCTAGCCGAGGAACAGGTTCCAACGATGAGCAGTACTTC. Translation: CSASRGTGSNDEQYF.

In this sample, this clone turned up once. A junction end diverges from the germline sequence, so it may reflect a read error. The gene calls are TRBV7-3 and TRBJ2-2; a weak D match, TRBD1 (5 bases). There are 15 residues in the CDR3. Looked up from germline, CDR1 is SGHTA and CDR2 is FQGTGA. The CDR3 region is CSSSFEGANTGELFF. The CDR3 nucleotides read TGTTCCAGCAGCTTTGAAGGGGCGAACACCGGTGAGCTGTTTTTT.

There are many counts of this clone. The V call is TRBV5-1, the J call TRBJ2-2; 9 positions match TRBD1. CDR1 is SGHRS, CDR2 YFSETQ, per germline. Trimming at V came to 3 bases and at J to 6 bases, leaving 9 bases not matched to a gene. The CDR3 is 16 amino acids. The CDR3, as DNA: TGCGCCAGCAGCTCCGGGACAGGGATAATCGCCGGGGAGCTGTTTTTT. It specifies CASSSGTGIIAGELFF.

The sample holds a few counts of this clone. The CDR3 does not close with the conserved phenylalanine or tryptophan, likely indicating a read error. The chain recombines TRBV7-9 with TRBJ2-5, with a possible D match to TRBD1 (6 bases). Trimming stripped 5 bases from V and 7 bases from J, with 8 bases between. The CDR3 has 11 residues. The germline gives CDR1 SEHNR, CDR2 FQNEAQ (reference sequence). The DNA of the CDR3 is TGTGCCAGCAGCCGAGGGGGGACCCAGTACCTC. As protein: CASSRGGTQYL.

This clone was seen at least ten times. The CDR3 DNA sequence: TGTGCCAGCAGCCCCCTGGGAGGGACCCTTAACTATGGCTACACCTTC. It yields the protein CASSPLGGTLNYGYTF. V gene TRBV27 combines with J gene TRBJ1-2; TRBD1 is a possible D gene (5 bases). The V and J ends lost 6 bases and 1 base respectively, with 18 bases between them. The V gene's germline CDR1 is MNHEY and CDR2 SMNVEV (reference sequence). The CDR3 loop spans 16 amino acids.

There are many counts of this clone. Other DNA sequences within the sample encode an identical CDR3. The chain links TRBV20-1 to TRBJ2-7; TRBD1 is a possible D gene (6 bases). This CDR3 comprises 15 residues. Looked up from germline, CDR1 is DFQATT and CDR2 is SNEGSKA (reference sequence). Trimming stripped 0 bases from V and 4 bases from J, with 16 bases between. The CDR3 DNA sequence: TGCAGTGCTAGAGATGAGGGAGACAGGTGGTACGAGCAGTACTTC. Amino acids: CSARDEGDRWYEQYF.

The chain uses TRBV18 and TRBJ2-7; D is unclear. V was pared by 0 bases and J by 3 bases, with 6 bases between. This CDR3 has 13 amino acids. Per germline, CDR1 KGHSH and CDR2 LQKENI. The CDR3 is CASSPPVGYEQYF. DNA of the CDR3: TGTGCCAGCTCACCACCAGTCGGCTACGAGCAGTACTTC.

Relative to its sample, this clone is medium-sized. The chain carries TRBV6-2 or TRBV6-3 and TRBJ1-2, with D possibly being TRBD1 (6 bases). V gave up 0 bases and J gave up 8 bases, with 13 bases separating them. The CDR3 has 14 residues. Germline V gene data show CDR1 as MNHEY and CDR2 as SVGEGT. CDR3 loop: CASSYSAVGGGYTF. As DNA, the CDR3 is TGTGCCAGCAGTTACTCCGCCGTCGGGGGCGGCTACACCTTC.

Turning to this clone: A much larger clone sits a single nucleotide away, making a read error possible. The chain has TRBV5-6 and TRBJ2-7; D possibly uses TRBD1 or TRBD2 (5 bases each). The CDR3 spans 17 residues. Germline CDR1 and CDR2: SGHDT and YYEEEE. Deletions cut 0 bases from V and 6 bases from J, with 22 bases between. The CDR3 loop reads CASSLDGSGWSRGEQYF. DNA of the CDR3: TGTGCCAGCAGCTTGGACGGATCAGGCTGGTCGAGGGGCGAGCAGTACTTC.

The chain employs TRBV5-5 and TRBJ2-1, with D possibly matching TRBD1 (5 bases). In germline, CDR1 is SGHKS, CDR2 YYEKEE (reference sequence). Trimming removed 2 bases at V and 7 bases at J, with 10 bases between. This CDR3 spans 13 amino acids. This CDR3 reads CASSLTGVNEQFF. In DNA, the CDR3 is TGTGCCAGCAGCTTAACAGGTGTTAATGAGCAGTTCTTC.

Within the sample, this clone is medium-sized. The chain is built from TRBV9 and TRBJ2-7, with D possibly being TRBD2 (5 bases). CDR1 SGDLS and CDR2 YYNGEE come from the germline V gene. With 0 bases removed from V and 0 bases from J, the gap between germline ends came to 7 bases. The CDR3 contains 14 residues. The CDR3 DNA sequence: TGTGCCAGCAGCGTAGACGGGGACTCCTACGAGCAGTACTTC. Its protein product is CASSVDGDSYEQYF.